This T cell receptor (beta chain) appears in the sequencing data of a study of blood T cell repertoires in COVID-19. Study background: T cells, B-cell-depleted T cells, or PBMCs provided the cDNA or gDNA that served as material.

TCRdb keeps only in-frame clones here, not all; method: immunoSEQ multiplex PCR. The sample lists under 200,000 clones, 84% seen once, with about 11% in the top ten. The sequenced sample was peripheral blood. This receptor was taken from a man in his 70s with active or convalescent COVID-19.

In DNA, the CDR3 is TGCGCCAGCTCGAAGTCGCGCTCTGGAAACACCATATATTTT. It encodes CASSKSRSGNTIYF. This chain connects TRBV5-1 to TRBJ1-3, with D uncertain. The CDR3 covers 14 residues. CDR1 is SGHRS and CDR2 is YFSETQ in the germline V gene. The germline V and J ends were trimmed by 7 bases and 0 bases, with 11 bases remaining between them.